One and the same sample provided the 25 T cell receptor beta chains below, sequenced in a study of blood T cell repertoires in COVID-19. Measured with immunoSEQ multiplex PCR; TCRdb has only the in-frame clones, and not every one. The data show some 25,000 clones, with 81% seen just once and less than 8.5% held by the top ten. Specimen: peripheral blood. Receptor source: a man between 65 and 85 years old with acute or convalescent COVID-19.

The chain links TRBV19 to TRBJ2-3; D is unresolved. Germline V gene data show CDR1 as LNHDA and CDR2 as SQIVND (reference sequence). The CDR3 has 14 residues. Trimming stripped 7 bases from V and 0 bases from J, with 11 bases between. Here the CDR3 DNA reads TGTGCCAGTAAACTGGTTACCAGCACAGATACGCAGTATTTT. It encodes CASKLVTSTDTQYF.

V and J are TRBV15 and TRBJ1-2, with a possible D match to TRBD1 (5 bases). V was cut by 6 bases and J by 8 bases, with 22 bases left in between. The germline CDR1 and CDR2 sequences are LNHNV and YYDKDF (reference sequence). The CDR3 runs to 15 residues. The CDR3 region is CATSEDGRGFGGYTF. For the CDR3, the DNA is TGTGCCACCAGTGAAGACGGAAGGGGCTTCGGGGGCTACACCTTC.

The DNA of the CDR3 is TGCGCCAGCAGCGCGACGACGGGGAACAGGGGGCACTCACCCCTCCACTTT. Its translation: CASSATTGNRGHSPLHF. This sequence joins TRBV5-1 and TRBJ1-6; 9 bases are a match to TRBD1. In germline, CDR1 is SGHRS, CDR2 YFSETQ. The CDR3 length is 17 residues. V dropped 4 bases and J dropped 10; count of bases not matched to a gene: 15.

CDR3 in DNA: TGTGCCAGCAGCTTAGGGCAGGCGTCCTACGAGCAGTACTTC. It encodes CASSLGQASYEQYF. The chain carries TRBV7-8 and TRBJ2-7; D gene ambiguous. The CDR3 is 14 residues long. Trimming removed 1 base from V and 1 base from J, with 8 bases in between. Germline lookup yields CDR1 SGHVS and CDR2 FQNEAQ. Complete variable domain (other parts from reference TRBV7-8 and TRBJ2-7): GAGVSQSPRYKVAKRGQDVALRCDPISGHVSLFWYQQALGQGPEFLTYFQNEAQLDKSGLPSDRFFAERPEGSVSTLKIQRTQQEDSAVYLCASSLGQASYEQYFGPGTRLTVT.

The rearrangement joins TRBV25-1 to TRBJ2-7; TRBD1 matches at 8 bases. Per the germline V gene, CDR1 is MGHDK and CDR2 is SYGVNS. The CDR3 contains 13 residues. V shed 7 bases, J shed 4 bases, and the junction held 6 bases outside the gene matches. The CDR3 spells CASTGQGAYEQYF. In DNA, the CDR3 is TGTGCCAGCACCGGGCAGGGGGCTTACGAGCAGTACTTC.

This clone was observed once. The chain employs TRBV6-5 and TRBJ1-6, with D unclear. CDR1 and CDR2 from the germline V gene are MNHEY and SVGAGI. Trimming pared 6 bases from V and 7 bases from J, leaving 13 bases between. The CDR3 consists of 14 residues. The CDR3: CASRTSTGNSPLHF. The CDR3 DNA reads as TGTGCCAGCAGAACTTCGACCGGGAATTCACCCCTCCACTTT.

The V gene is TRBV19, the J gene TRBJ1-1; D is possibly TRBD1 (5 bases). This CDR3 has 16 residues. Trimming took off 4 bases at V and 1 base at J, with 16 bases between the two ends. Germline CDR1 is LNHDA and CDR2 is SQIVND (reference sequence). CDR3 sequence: CASSSPLRGWNTEAFF. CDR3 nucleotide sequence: TGTGCCAGTAGTAGCCCCTTACGGGGGTGGAACACTGAAGCTTTCTTT.

CDR3 in amino acids: CASSSHQGFGNYGYTF. The CDR3 bases are TGTGCCAGCAGTTCCCACCAGGGATTCGGCAACTATGGCTACACCTTC. The chain joins TRBV6-5 to TRBJ1-2; perhaps TRBD1 as D (5 bases). Germline assignment: CDR1 MNHEY and CDR2 SVGAGI. The CDR3 loop spans 16 amino acids. The V gene lost 4 bases and the J gene lost 2 bases, with 17 bases spanning the gap.

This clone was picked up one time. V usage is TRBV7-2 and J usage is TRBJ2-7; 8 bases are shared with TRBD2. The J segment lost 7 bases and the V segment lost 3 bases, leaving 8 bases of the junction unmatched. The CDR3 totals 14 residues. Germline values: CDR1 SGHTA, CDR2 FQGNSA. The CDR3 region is CASSFGTRGREQYF. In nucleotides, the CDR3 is TGTGCCAGCAGCTTTGGGACTAGGGGAAGGGAGCAGTACTTC.

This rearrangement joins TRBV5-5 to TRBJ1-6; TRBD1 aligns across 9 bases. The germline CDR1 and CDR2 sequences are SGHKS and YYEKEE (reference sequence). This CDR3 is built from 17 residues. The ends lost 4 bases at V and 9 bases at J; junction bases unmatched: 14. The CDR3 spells CASSLGSQTGGTSPLHF. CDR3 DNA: TGTGCCAGCAGCCTGGGATCCCAGACAGGGGGGACTTCACCCCTCCACTTT.

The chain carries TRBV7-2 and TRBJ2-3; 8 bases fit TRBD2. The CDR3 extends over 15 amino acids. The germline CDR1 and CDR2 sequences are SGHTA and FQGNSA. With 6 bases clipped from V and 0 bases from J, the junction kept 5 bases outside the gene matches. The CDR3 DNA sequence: TGTGCCAGCAGAACTAGCGGTGCTAGCACAGATACGCAGTATTTT. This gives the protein CASRTSGASTDTQYF.

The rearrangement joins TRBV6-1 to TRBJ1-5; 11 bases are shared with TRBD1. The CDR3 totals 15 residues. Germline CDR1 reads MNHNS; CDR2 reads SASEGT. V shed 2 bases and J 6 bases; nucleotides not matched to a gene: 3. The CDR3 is CASSEYGTGGQPQHF. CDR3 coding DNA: TGTGCCAGCAGTGAATATGGGACAGGGGGTCAGCCCCAGCATTTT.

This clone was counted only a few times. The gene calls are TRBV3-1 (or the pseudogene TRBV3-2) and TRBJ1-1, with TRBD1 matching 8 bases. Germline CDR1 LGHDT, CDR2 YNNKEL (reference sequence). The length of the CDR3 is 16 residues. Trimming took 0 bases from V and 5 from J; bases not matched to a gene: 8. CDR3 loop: CASSQEGTGGGTEAFF. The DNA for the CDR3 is TGTGCCAGCAGCCAAGAGGGAACAGGGGGGGGAACTGAAGCTTTCTTT.

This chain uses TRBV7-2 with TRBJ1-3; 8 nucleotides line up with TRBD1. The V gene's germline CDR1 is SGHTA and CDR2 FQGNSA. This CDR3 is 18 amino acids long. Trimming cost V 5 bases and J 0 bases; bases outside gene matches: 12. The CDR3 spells CASSQYSGTGNSGNTIYF. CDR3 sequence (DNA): TGTGCCAGCAGCCAATATTCCGGGACAGGCAACTCTGGAAACACCATATATTTT.

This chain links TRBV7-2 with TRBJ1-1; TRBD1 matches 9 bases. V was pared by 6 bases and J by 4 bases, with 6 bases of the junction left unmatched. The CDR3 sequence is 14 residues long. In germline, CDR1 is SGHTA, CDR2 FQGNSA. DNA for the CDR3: TGTGCCAGCAGACCAGACAGGGGGGGCACTGAAGCTTTCTTT. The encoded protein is CASRPDRGGTEAFF.

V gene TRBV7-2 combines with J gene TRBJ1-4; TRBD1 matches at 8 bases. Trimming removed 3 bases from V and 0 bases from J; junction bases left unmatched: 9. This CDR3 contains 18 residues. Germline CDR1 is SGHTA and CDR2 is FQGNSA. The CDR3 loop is CASSFSAGGSSTNEKLFF. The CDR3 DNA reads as TGTGCCAGCAGCTTTAGTGCAGGGGGCAGTTCAACTAATGAAAAACTGTTTTTT.

The CDR3: CASNPTDSRGNIQYF. The CDR3 DNA is TGTGCCAGCAATCCGACGGATAGCCGGGGTAACATTCAGTACTTC. This sequence joins TRBV6-6 and TRBJ2-4; perhaps TRBD2 as D (5 bases). The CDR3 sequence is 15 residues long. The V end lost 7 bases, the J end lost 7 bases, and 20 bases lay between the germline ends. The germline V gene encodes CDR1 MNHNY and CDR2 SVGAGI (reference sequence).

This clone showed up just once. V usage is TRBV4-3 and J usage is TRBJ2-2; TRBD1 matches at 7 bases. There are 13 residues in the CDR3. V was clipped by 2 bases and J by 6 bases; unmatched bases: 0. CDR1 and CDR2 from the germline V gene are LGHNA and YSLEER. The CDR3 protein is CASSQQGAGELFF. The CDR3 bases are TGCGCCAGCAGCCAACAGGGGGCCGGGGAGCTGTTTTTT.

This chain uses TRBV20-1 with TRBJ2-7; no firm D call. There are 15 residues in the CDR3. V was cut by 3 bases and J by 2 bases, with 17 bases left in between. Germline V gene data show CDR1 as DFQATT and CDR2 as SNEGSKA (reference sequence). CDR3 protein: CSASHGSRLTYEQYF. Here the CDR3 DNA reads TGCAGTGCTAGTCACGGCAGCCGACTTACCTACGAGCAGTACTTC.

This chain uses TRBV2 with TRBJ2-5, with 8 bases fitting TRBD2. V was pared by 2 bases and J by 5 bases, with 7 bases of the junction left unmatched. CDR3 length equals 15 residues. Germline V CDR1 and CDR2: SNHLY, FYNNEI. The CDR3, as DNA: TGTGCCAGCAGTGAAACAAGACTAGCGTACGAGACCCAGTACTTC. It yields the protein CASSETRLAYETQYF.

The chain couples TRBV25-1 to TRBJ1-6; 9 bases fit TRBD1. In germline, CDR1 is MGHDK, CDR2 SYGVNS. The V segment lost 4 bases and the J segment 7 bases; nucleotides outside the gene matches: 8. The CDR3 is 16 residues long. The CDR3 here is CASSGPGQGRNSPLHF. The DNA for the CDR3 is TGTGCCAGCAGTGGCCCGGGACAGGGCCGAAATTCACCCCTCCACTTT.

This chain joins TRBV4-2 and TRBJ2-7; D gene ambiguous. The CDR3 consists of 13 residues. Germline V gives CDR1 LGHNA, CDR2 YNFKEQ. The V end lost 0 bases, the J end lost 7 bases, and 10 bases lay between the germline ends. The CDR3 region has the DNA TGTGCCAGCAGCCAAGATATGCGTCGGGAGCAGTACTTC. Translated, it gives CASSQDMRREQYF.

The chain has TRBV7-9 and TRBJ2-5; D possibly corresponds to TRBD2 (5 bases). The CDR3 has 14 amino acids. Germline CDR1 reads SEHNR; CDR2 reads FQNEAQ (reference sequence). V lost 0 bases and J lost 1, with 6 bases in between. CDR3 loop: CASSLAGGQETQYF. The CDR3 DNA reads TGTGCCAGCAGCTTAGCCGGAGGCCAAGAGACCCAGTACTTC.

This CDR3 reads CASSLWDYNNEQFF. The CDR3 DNA sequence: TGTGCCAGCAGCTTATGGGACTACAACAATGAGCAGTTCTTC. V is TRBV7-6 and J is TRBJ2-1; TRBD2 matches at 7 bases. The CDR3 has 14 amino acids. Germline V gene sequence: CDR1 SGHVS, CDR2 FNYEAQ. The V segment lost 2 bases and the J segment 5 bases; nucleotides outside the gene matches: 3.

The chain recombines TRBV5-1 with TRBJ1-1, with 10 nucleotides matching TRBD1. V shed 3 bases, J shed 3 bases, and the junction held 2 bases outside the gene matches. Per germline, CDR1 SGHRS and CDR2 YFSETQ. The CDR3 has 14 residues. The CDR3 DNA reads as TGCGCCAGCAGCTCTGGACAGGGGGACACTGAAGCTTTCTTT. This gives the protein CASSSGQGDTEAFF.